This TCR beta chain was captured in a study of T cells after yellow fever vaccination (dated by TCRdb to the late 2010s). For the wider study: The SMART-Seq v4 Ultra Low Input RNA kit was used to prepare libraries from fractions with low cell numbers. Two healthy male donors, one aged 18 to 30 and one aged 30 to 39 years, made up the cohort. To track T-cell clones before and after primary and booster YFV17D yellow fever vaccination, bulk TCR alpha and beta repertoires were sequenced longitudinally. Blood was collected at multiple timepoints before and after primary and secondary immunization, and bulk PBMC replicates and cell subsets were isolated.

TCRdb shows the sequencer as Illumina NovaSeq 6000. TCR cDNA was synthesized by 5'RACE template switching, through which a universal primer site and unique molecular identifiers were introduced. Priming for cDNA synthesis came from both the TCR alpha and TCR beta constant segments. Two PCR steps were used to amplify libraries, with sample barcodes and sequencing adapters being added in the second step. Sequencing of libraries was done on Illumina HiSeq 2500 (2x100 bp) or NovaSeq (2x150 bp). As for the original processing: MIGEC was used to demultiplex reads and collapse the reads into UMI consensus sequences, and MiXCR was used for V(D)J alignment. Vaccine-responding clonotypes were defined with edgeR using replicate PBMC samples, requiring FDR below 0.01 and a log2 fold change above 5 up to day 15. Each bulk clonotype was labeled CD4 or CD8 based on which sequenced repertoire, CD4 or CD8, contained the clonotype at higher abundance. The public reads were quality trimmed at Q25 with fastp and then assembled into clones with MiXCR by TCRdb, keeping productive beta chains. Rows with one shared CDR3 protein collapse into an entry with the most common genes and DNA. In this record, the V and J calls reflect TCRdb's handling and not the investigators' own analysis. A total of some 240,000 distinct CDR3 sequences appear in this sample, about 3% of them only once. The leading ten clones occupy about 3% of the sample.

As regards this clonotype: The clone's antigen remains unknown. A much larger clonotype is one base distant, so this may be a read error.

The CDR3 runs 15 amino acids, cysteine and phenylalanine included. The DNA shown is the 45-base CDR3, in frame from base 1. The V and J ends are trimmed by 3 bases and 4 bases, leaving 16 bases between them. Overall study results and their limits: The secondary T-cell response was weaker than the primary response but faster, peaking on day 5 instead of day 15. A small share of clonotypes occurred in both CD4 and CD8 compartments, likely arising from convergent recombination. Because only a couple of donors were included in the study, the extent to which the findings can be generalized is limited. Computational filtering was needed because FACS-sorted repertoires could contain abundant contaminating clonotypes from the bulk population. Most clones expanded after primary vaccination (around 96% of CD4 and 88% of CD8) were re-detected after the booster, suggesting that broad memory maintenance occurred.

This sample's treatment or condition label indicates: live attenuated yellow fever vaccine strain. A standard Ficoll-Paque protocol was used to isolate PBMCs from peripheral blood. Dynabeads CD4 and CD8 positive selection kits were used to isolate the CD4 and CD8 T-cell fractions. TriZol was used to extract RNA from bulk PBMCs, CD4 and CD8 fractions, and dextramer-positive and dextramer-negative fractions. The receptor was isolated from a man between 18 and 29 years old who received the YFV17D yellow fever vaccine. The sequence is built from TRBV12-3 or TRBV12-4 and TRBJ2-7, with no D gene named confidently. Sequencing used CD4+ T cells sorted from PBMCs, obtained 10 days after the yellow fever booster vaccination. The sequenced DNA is TGTGCCAGCAGTTTCTTCGGGTCCGGTAATTACGAGCAGTACTTC. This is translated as CASSFFGSGNYEQYF.